This T cell receptor (beta chain) derives from a study of CD8 T cells in ankylosing spondylitis. Overall study findings and caveats: A TCR beta motif made of under 10 highly homologous variants seemed typical of ankylosing spondylitis blood.

The germline V gene encodes CDR1 DFQATT and CDR2 SNEGSKA (reference sequence). The CDR3 runs to 13 residues. Trimming removed 3 bases at V and 2 bases at J, with 11 bases between. TCRdb reanalysed the 5' RACE reads using MiXCR and keeps one entry per CDR3 protein. The sample holds 450,000 or so distinct CDR3 sequences, roughly 25% seen once. Comment on this clonotype: The antigen is undetermined.

V usage is TRBV20-1 and J usage is TRBJ2-7; D unclear. The TCR originated in a male donor with ankylosing spondylitis. Sample: blood, either unsorted or a sorted T cell fraction (not recorded which). CDR3 bases: TGCAGTGCTAGTACCAGCGATACCTACGAGCAGTACTTC. This sequence encodes CSASTSDTYEQYF.